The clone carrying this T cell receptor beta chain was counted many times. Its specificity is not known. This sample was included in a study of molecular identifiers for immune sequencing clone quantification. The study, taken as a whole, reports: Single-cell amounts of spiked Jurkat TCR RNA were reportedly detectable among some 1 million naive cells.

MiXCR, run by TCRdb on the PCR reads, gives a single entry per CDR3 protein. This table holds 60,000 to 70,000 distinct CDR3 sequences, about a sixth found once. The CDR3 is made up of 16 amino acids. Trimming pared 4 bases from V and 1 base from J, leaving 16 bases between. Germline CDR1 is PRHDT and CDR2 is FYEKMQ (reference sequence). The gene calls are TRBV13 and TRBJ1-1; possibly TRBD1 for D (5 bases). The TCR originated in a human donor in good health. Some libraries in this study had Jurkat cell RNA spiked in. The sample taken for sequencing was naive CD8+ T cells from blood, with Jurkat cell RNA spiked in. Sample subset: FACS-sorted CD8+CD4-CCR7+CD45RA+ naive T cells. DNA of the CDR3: TGTGCCAGCAGCTCACCCGACCGGCAGGGGAACACTGAAGCTTTCTTT. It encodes CASSSPDRQGNTEAFF.